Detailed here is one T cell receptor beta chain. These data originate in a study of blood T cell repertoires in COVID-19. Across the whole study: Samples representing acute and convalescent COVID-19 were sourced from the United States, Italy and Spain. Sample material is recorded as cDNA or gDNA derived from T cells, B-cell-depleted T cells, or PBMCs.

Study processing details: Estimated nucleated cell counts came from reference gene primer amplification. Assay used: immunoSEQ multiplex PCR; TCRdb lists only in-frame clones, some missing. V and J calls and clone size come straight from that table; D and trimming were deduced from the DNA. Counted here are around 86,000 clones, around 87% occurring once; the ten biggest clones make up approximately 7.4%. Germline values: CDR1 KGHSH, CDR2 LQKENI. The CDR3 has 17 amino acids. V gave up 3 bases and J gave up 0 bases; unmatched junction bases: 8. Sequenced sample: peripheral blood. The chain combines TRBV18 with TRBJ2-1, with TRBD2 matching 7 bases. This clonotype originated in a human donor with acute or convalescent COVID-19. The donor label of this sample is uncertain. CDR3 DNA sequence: TGTGCCAGCTCACCCCTTTGGGGGGGGGACTCCTACAATGAGCAGTTCTTC. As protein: CASSPLWGGDSYNEQFF.